The 27 T cell receptor beta chains presented below share a single source sample, sequenced in a study of Ad26.COV2.S vaccination and SARS-CoV-2 variants. Treatment specified: 19 received Ad26.COV2.S at low or high dose, single or two shots; several received placebo; per-sample allocation not given. Day 63 after the first vaccine or placebo injection was the time point for sampling. Method: immunoSEQ multiplex PCR; TCRdb's copy keeps in-frame clones and lacks some. This table holds 400,000 to 450,000 clones, 80% to 95% found once. The sample here was peripheral blood, taken in a trial of Ad26.COV2.S vaccine versus placebo. The source is a person aged 18 to 65 who received the Ad26.COV2.S COVID-19 vaccine or a placebo.

V and J are TRBV30 and TRBJ1-2, with D maybe TRBD1 (5 bases). The ends were cut back, 3 bases at V and 6 bases at J, with 8 bases in the middle. Germline-derived CDR1 and CDR2 are GTSNPN and SVGIG (reference sequence). This CDR3 has 11 amino acids. This chain's CDR3 is CAWSLGDGYTF. In DNA form, the CDR3 reads TGTGCCTGGAGCCTAGGGGATGGCTACACCTTC.

The chain carries TRBV12-3 or TRBV12-4 and TRBJ2-5; 12 bases fit TRBD2. The CDR3 runs to 13 residues. Germline trimming cut 6 bases from V and 11 bases from J; bases unmatched to any gene: 7. The CDR3: CASSPSGGAAQYF. DNA of the CDR3: TGTGCCAGCAGCCCTAGCGGGGGGGCGGCGCAGTACTTC.

This clone was observed once. CDR3 protein: CASGGTGRFIEKLFF. CDR3 in DNA: TGTGCCAGCGGGGGGACAGGGAGGTTCATTGAAAAACTGTTTTTT. This rearrangement joins TRBV2 to TRBJ1-4; 9 nucleotides line up with TRBD1. The CDR3 is 15 residues long. V lost 8 bases and J lost 7; bases outside the gene matches: 11. Germline V gene sequence: CDR1 SNHLY, CDR2 FYNNEI.

The genes are TRBV9 and TRBJ2-1, with 8 nucleotides matching TRBD1. The CDR3 extends over 15 amino acids. The germline CDR1 and CDR2 sequences are SGDLS and YYNGEE. After removal of 2 bases from V and 4 bases from J, the junction contained 5 bases not matched to a gene. DNA for the CDR3: TGTGCCAGCAGCGTCCGACAGGGGACTTACAATGAGCAGTTCTTC. This encodes CASSVRQGTYNEQFF.

V gene TRBV2 combines with J gene TRBJ1-1, with D tentatively TRBD1 (5 bases). This CDR3 is 16 amino acids long. V shed 10 bases and J shed 0 bases, with 21 bases lying between them. CDR1 and CDR2 from the germline V gene are SNHLY and FYNNEI. The DNA of the CDR3 is TGTGCCACAACCCCGGGGCCAGGTACAATGAACACTGAAGCTTTCTTT. This encodes CATTPGPGTMNTEAFF.

The chain combines TRBV6-5 with TRBJ2-7, with 7 positions matching TRBD1. The CDR3 is 14 residues long. Germline trimming cut 6 bases from V and 2 bases from J; bases unmatched to any gene: 7. The germline CDR1 and CDR2 sequences are MNHEY and SVGAGI. The CDR3: CASRPTGKTYEQYF. The CDR3 DNA reads TGTGCCAGCAGGCCGACAGGGAAGACCTACGAGCAGTACTTC.

Only one count was recorded for this clone. The identical CDR3 is also encoded by other nucleotide sequences in the sample. V usage is TRBV9 and J usage is TRBJ2-2, with D perhaps matching TRBD2 (6 bases). There are 14 residues in the CDR3. Germline values: CDR1 SGDLS, CDR2 YYNGEE. V lost 0 bases and J 4 bases, leaving 7 bases between the germline ends. CDR3 DNA sequence: TGTGCCAGCAGCGTAGGGGGAGGCACCGGGGAGCTGTTTTTT. Its protein is CASSVGGGTGELFF.

J is TRBJ1-1 and V is TRBV4-1; no clear D. Deletions cut 0 bases from V and 5 bases from J, with 13 bases between. CDR1 and CDR2 from the germline V gene are MGHRA and YSYEKL. This CDR3 region has 15 residues. The CDR3 DNA follows: TGCGCCAGCAGCCAAGACAGGTTCTTGAGGACTGAAGCTTTCTTT. The encoded protein is CASSQDRFLRTEAFF.

The chain recombines TRBV19 with TRBJ2-1; 14 bases map to TRBD2. Germline V CDR1 and CDR2: LNHDA, SQIVND (reference sequence). Trimming at V came to 8 bases and at J to 8 bases, leaving 5 bases not matched to a gene. The CDR3 extends over 14 amino acids. The CDR3 sequence is CASAGTSGGYEQFF. CDR3 DNA: TGTGCCAGTGCTGGGACTAGCGGGGGCTATGAGCAGTTCTTC.

This clone has a handful of counts. The chain couples TRBV9 to TRBJ1-2, with D possibly matching TRBD1 (5 bases). V was pared by 3 bases and J by 3 bases, with 15 bases between. Looked up from germline, CDR1 is SGDLS and CDR2 is YYNGEE. The CDR3 runs 15 residues. CDR3 bases: TGTGCCAGCAGCGAAACGACAGCCCTTTACTATGGCTACACCTTC. Translating it yields CASSETTALYYGYTF.

The V call is TRBV4-3, the J call TRBJ2-2; unclear D gene. V lost 1 base and J 1 base, leaving 13 bases between the germline ends. This CDR3 is built from 17 residues. Per germline, CDR1 LGHNA and CDR2 YSLEER. The CDR3 nucleotides read TGCGCCAGCAGCCAAGGTCCCAAAGGAAAGAACACCGGGGAGCTGTTTTTT. This encodes CASSQGPKGKNTGELFF.

V and J are TRBV7-6 and TRBJ2-2; D unresolved. V was shortened by 1 base and J by 7 bases, with 4 bases between the two germline ends. The CDR3 consists of 12 residues. Germline CDR1 is SGHVS and CDR2 is FNYEAQ. CDR3 amino acids: CASSLVFGELFF. Here the CDR3 DNA reads TGTGCCAGCAGCTTAGTCTTCGGGGAGCTGTTTTTT.

The V gene is TRBV7-9, the J gene TRBJ2-5; 13 bases match TRBD2. Trimming removed 4 bases from V and 2 bases from J; junction bases left unmatched: 7. Per germline, CDR1 SEHNR and CDR2 FQNEAQ (reference sequence). This CDR3 comprises 17 residues. The DNA for the CDR3 is TGTGCCAGCAGCTCCCCGACTAGCGGGGGGTTACAAGAGACCCAGTACTTC. It encodes CASSSPTSGGLQETQYF. The whole variable domain, remainder taken from reference TRBV7-9 and TRBJ2-5, is DTGVSQNPRHKITKRGQNVTFRCDPISEHNRLYWYRQTLGQGPEFLTYFQNEAQLEKSRLLSDRFSAERPKGSFSTLEIQRTEQGDSAMYLCASSSPTSGGLQETQYFGPGTRLLVL.

The V call is TRBV18, the J call TRBJ2-3; TRBD2 is a possible D gene (6 bases). Germline values: CDR1 KGHSH, CDR2 LQKENI. The CDR3 is 14 amino acids. V was shortened by 3 bases and J by 6 bases, with 13 bases between the two germline ends. In DNA, the CDR3 is TGTGCCAGCTCACCCCCACCGACTAGGGATACGCAGTATTTT. Translation gives CASSPPPTRDTQYF.

This clone turned up a few times. This chain uses TRBV4-3 with TRBJ1-2; D is possibly TRBD1 (6 bases). Trimming took off 0 bases at V and 3 bases at J, with 17 bases between the two ends. From germline, CDR1 is LGHNA and CDR2 YSLEER. The CDR3 runs 17 residues. CDR3 amino acids: CASSQDQQGLSDYGYTF. The DNA of the CDR3 is TGCGCCAGCAGCCAAGATCAACAGGGACTGTCGGACTATGGCTACACCTTC.

This chain connects TRBV5-1 to TRBJ2-1; D unresolved. The V end was cut by 4 bases, the J end by 13 bases, with 12 bases between. In germline, CDR1 is SGHRS, CDR2 YFSETQ. The CDR3 is 11 residues long. The CDR3 sequence: CASSADFSQFF. In DNA, the CDR3 is TGCGCCAGCAGCGCCGATTTCTCCCAGTTCTTC.

The genes are TRBV15 and TRBJ2-3, with 7 bases that match TRBD1. This CDR3 contains 15 residues. The V segment lost 4 bases and the J segment 0 bases; nucleotides outside the gene matches: 4. Germline CDR1 LNHNV, CDR2 YYDKDF (reference sequence). CDR3: CATSTETGSTDTQYF. The CDR3 nucleotides read TGTGCCACCAGCACGGAGACAGGGAGCACAGATACGCAGTATTTT.

The chain is built from TRBV6-5 and TRBJ1-2; the match to TRBD1 covers 7 bases. There are 14 residues in the CDR3. The germline V gene has CDR1 MNHEY and CDR2 SVGAGI. J gave up 2 bases and V 3 bases, and 3 bases lay outside the gene matches. The CDR3 protein is CASSYLQGNYGYTF. The CDR3 region has the DNA TGTGCCAGCAGTTATTTACAGGGGAACTATGGCTACACCTTC.

The V and J genes are TRBV6-5 and TRBJ2-5; D possibly matches TRBD1 or TRBD2 (5 bases each). V gave up 8 bases and J gave up 1 base, with 14 bases separating them. The length of the CDR3 is 14 residues. Germline V lookup: CDR1 MNHEY, CDR2 SVGAGI. In DNA, the CDR3 is TGTGCCAGCTCCAAGGGGCGGGCCCAAGAGACCCAGTACTTC. It codes for CASSKGRAQETQYF.

The V gene is TRBV5-1, the J gene TRBJ2-5, with unresolved D. The V and J ends lost 1 base and 2 bases respectively, with 6 bases between them. Germline V lookup: CDR1 SGHRS, CDR2 YFSETQ. The CDR3 runs to 13 residues. The CDR3 protein is CASSLYIQETQYF. As DNA, the CDR3 is TGCGCCAGCAGCTTGTATATACAAGAGACCCAGTACTTC.

The chain employs TRBV19 and TRBJ1-4, with no clear D. The CDR3 is made up of 13 amino acids. V was clipped by 4 bases and J by 8 bases, with 11 bases between them. CDR1 LNHDA and CDR2 SQIVND come from the germline V gene (reference sequence). CDR3 amino acids: CASSNGIREKLFF. The CDR3 coding sequence is TGTGCCAGTAGTAACGGAATTCGGGAAAAACTGTTTTTT.

The chain uses TRBV27 and TRBJ1-4; maybe TRBD1 (5 bases). V was trimmed by 3 bases and J by 0 bases, leaving 8 bases between them. The CDR3 consists of 15 residues. Per germline, CDR1 MNHEY and CDR2 SMNVEV (reference sequence). DNA for the CDR3: TGTGCCAGCAGTTTCACAGGAGCAACTAATGAAAAACTGTTTTTT. As protein: CASSFTGATNEKLFF.

The J gene is TRBJ2-7, the V gene TRBV3-1 (or the pseudogene TRBV3-2), with D maybe TRBD1 (6 bases). Trimming left V 2 bases short and J 6 bases short, with 14 bases between. CDR1 and CDR2 from the germline V gene are LGHDT and YNNKEL (reference sequence). The CDR3 has 14 amino acids. The CDR3 is CASSQTGQMGEQYF. CDR3 in DNA: TGTGCCAGCAGCCAAACGGGACAAATGGGCGAGCAGTACTTC.

This chain's CDR3 is CASSTPAKGNYGYTF. The DNA of the CDR3 is TGTGCCAGCAGTACCCCCGCTAAGGGTAACTATGGCTACACCTTC. The genes are TRBV6-2 or TRBV6-3 and TRBJ1-2, with D unresolved. The V end was cut by 5 bases, the J end by 1 base, with 14 bases between. Germline V lookup: CDR1 MNHEY, CDR2 SVGEGT. This CDR3 region has 15 residues.

V usage is TRBV27 and J usage is TRBJ2-3; possible D gene TRBD1, 6 bases. CDR1 and CDR2 (germline): MNHEY, SMNVEV (reference sequence). With 5 bases removed from V and 2 bases from J, the gap between germline ends came to 8 bases. The CDR3 is made up of 13 amino acids. The DNA of the CDR3 is TGTGCCAGCAGTCGACAGGACACAGATACGCAGTATTTT. Residues: CASSRQDTDTQYF.

V usage is TRBV6-2 or TRBV6-3 and J usage is TRBJ2-3; D gene uncertain. The germline CDR1 and CDR2 sequences are MNHEY and SVGEGT. The CDR3 covers 12 residues. V was cut by 5 bases and J by 2 bases, with 5 bases left in between. The chain's CDR3 is CASSPFTDTQYF. Here the CDR3 DNA reads TGTGCCAGCAGTCCATTCACAGATACGCAGTATTTT.

This rearrangement joins TRBV6-5 to TRBJ1-2; the D is unclear. The CDR3 has 14 amino acids. The V and J ends lost 6 bases and 4 bases respectively, with 15 bases between them. CDR1 is MNHEY, CDR2 SVGAGI, per germline. Here the CDR3 DNA reads TGTGCCAGCAGGGCCATTGCTTTTACCTATGGCTACACCTTC. Translated: CASRAIAFTYGYTF.